This paragraph reports one T cell receptor (beta chain). This sample was taken from a study of blood T cell repertoires in COVID-19. TCRdb keeps only in-frame clones here, not all; method: immunoSEQ multiplex PCR. The sample lists about 200,000 clones, roughly 90% occurring once. Sequencing was performed on PBMCs or T cells enriched from blood (not recorded which). The clonotype originates from a woman in her late teens or twenties who had recovered from COVID-19.

The CDR3 sequence is CASSLAGGGARNEQFF. The CDR3 DNA sequence: TGTGCCAGCAGCTTAGCGGGCGGGGGGGCCCGGAATGAGCAGTTCTTC. J is TRBJ2-1 and V is TRBV7-9, with 9 bases identical to TRBD2. CDR1 SEHNR and CDR2 FQNEAQ come from the germline V gene (reference sequence). Germline trimming cut 0 bases from V and 7 bases from J; bases unmatched to any gene: 7. The CDR3 totals 16 residues.